The clone carrying this T cell receptor beta chain was recorded many times. This entry comes from a study of early T cells in non-severe SARS-CoV-2 infection. For the study at large: From unsorted whole blood, bulk RNA was sequenced, and the chains remained unpaired.

Per the germline V gene, CDR1 is SGHNT and CDR2 is YYREEE (reference sequence). The CDR3 is 15 amino acids. Germline trimming cut 4 bases from V and 4 bases from J; bases unmatched to any gene: 6. In TCRdb, the 5' RACE reads were re-called with MiXCR into one record per CDR3 protein. The sample has approximately 56,000 distinct CDR3 sequences; roughly a tenth are singletons. V gene TRBV5-4 combines with J gene TRBJ2-3, with 10 bases fitting TRBD1. Sequencing was performed on whole blood. The receptor's source is an adult who was a healthcare worker with PCR-confirmed SARS-CoV-2 infection or an uninfected control (not recorded which). DNA for the CDR3: TGTGCCAGCAGCGGTGGACAGGGGGAGCCAGATACGCAGTATTTT. Amino acids: CASSGGQGEPDTQYF.